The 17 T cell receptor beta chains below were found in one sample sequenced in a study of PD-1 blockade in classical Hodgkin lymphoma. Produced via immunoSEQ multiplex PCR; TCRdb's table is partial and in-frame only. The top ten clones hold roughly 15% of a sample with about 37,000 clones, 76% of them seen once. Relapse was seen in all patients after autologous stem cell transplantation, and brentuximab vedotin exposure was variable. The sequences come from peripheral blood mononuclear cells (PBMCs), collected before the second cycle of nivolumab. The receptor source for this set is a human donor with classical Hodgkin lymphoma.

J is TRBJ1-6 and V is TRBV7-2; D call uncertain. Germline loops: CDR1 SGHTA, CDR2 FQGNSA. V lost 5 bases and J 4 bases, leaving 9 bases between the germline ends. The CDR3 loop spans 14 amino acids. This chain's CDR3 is CASSTDGYNSPLHF. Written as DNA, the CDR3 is TGTGCCAGCAGCACCGACGGGTATAATTCACCCCTCCACTTT.

The CDR3 loop reads CASGRAGGELFF. In DNA, the CDR3 is TGTGCTAGTGGCAGGGCTGGCGGGGAGCTGTTTTTT. V is TRBV12-5 and J is TRBJ2-2; D possibly corresponds to TRBD1 (5 bases). The CDR3 totals 12 residues. Trimming took off 6 bases at V and 7 bases at J, with 9 bases between the two ends. From germline, CDR1 is LGHNT and CDR2 FRNRAP.

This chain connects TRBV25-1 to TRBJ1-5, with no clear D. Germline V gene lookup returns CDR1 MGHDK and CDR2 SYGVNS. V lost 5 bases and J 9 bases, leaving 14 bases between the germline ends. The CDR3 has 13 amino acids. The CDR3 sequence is CASSQTERGPQHF. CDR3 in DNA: TGTGCCAGCAGTCAGACTGAGCGGGGGCCCCAGCATTTT.

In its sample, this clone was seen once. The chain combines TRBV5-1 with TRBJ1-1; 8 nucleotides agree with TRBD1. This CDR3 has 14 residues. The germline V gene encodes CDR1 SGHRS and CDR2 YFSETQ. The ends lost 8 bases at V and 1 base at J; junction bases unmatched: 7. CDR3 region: CASSRDRTNTEAFF. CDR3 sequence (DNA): TGCGCCAGTTCCCGGGACAGGACGAACACTGAAGCTTTCTTT.

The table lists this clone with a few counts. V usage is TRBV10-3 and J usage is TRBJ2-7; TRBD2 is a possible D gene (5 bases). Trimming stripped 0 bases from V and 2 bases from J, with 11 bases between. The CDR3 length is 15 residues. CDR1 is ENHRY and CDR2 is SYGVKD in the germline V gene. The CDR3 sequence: CAISESGRVTYEQYF. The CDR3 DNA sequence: TGTGCCATCAGTGAGTCTGGGCGGGTCACCTACGAGCAGTACTTC.

The CDR3 here is CASSLLGGGEETQYF. CDR3 nucleotides: TGCGCCAGCAGCTTGTTAGGCGGGGGGGAAGAGACCCAGTACTTC. V and J are TRBV5-1 and TRBJ2-5; 9 bases align to TRBD2. The germline CDR1 and CDR2 sequences are SGHRS and YFSETQ. V lost 1 base, J lost 3 bases, and 4 bases stayed unmatched. The CDR3 has 15 residues.

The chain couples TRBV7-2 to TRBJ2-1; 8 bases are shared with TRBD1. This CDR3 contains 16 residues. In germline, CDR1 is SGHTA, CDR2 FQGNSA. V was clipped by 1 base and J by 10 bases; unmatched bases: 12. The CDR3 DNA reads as TGTGCCAGCAGCTTAGGCATCAGGACAGGGCCGGGGGAGCAGTTCTTC. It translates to CASSLGIRTGPGEQFF.

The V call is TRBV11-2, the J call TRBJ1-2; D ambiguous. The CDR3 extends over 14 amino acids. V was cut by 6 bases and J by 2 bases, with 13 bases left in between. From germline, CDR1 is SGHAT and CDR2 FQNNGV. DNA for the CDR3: TGTGCCAGCAGTCCTAGCCGAGGGAACTATGGCTACACCTTC. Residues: CASSPSRGNYGYTF.

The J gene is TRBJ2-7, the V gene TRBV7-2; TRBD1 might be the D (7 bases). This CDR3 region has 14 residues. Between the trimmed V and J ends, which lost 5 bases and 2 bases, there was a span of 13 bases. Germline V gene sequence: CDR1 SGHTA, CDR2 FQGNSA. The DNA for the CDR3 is TGTGCCAGCAGCATCTTCAGGGGGGCCTACGAGCAGTACTTC. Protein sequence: CASSIFRGAYEQYF. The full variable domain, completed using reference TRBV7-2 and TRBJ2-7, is GAGVSQSPSNKVTEKGKDVELRCDPISGHTALYWYRQSLGQGLEFLIYFQGNSAPDKSGLPSDRFSAERTGGSVSTLTIQRTQQEDSAVYLCASSIFRGAYEQYFGPGTRLTVT.

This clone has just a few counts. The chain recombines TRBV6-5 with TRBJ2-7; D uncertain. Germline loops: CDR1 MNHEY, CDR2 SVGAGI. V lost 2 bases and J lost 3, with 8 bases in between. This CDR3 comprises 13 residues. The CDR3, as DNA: TGTGCCAGCAGTTACAGACCCCGCTACGAGCAGTACTTC. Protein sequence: CASSYRPRYEQYF.

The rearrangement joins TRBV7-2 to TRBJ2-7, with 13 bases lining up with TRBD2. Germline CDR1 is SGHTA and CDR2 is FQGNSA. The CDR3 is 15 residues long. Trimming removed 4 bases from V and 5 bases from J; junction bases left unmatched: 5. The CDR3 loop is CASSSLAGGRNEQYF. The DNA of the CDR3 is TGTGCCAGCAGCTCACTAGCGGGGGGGCGCAACGAGCAGTACTTC.

CDR3 in amino acids: CATSSLRGQANYGYTF. DNA for the CDR3: TGTGCCACCAGCAGCCTCAGGGGACAGGCCAACTATGGCTACACCTTC. V and J are TRBV15 and TRBJ1-2, with TRBD1 identical over 8 bases. Germline CDR1 is LNHNV and CDR2 is YYDKDF (reference sequence). Trimming took 3 bases from V and 2 from J; bases not matched to a gene: 8. This CDR3 region has 16 residues.

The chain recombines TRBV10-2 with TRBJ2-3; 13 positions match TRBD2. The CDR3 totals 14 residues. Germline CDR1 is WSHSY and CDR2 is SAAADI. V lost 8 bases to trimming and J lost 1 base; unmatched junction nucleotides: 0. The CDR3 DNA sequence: TGCGCCAGCGGGACTAGCGGGGGCACAGATACGCAGTATTTT. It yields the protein CASGTSGGTDTQYF.

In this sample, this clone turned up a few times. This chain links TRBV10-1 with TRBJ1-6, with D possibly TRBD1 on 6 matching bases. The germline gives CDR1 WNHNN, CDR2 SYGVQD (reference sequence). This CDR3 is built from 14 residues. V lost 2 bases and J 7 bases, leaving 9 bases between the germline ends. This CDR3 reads CASSEEDSNSPLHF. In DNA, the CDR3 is TGCGCCAGCAGTGAGGAGGACAGCAATTCACCCCTCCACTTT.

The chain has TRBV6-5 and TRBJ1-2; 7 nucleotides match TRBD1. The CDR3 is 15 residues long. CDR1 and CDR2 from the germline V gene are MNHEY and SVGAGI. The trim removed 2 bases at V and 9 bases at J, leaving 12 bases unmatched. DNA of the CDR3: TGTGCCAGCAGTTACGACAGGGTCCCAGGGCAAAGCTACACCTTC. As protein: CASSYDRVPGQSYTF.

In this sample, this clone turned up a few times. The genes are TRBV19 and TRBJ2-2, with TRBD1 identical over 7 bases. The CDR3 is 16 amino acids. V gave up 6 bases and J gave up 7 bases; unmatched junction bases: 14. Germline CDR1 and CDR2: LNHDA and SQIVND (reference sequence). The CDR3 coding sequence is TGTGCCAGTAGGACAGGGAGAGGGGTAACAAACGGGGAGCTGTTTTTT. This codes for CASRTGRGVTNGELFF.

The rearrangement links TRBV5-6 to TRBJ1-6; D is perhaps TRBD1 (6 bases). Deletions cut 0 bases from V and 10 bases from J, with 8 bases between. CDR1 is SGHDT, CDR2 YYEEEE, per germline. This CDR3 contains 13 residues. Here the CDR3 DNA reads TGTGCCAGCAGCTTGGCAGGGGTATCACCCCTCCACTTT. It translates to CASSLAGVSPLHF.